This entry lists 16 T cell receptor beta chains sequenced from one sample in a study of T cell changes during pregnancy in multiple sclerosis. The data were produced by immunoSEQ multiplex PCR, yet TCRdb's version contains in-frame clones alone and is incomplete. The sample lists roughly 35,000 clones, roughly nine tenths occurring once. Sequenced material: CD8+ T cells from peripheral blood mononuclear cells, taken in the first trimester of pregnancy. The receptors were gathered from a female donor with multiple sclerosis, enrolled in a pregnancy study.

CDR3 loop: CASSQEAGRIGELFF. CDR3 nucleotide sequence: TGCGCCAGCAGCCAAGAGGCAGGGAGGATCGGGGAGCTGTTTTTT. This rearrangement joins TRBV4-3 to TRBJ2-2; the D gene is possibly TRBD2 (6 bases). V was shortened by 0 bases and J by 7 bases, with 12 bases between the two germline ends. The CDR3 consists of 15 residues. Germline V gene data show CDR1 as LGHNA and CDR2 as YSLEER.

The chain joins TRBV19 to TRBJ1-2; 10 bases agree with TRBD1. V shed 1 base and J 3 bases; nucleotides not matched to a gene: 17. This CDR3 contains 20 residues. Germline loops: CDR1 LNHDA, CDR2 SQIVND (reference sequence). In nucleotides, the CDR3 is TGTGCCAGTAGTATAGTTCCCACTGGGACAGGGGAAATGGTTTACTATGGCTACACCTTC. It is translated as CASSIVPTGTGEMVYYGYTF.

The V call is TRBV25-1, the J call TRBJ1-2; D is perhaps TRBD1 (6 bases). The CDR3 contains 17 residues. CDR1 and CDR2 from the germline V gene are MGHDK and SYGVNS. Trimming took off 2 bases at V and 6 bases at J, with 22 bases between the two ends. CDR3: CASSETGGVGQPNGYTF. Here the CDR3 DNA reads TGTGCCAGCAGTGAAACGGGTGGGGTGGGACAACCTAATGGCTACACCTTC.

The chain employs TRBV7-9 and TRBJ2-5; 9 nucleotides agree with TRBD1. CDR1 and CDR2 (germline): SEHNR, FQNEAQ (reference sequence). The junction had 7 bases not matched to a gene; V was cut back by 5 bases and J by 3 bases. The CDR3 is 15 amino acids. The DNA of the CDR3 is TGTGCCAGCAGCGCCTTTTGGACAGGGGAAGAGACCCAGTACTTC. Amino acids: CASSAFWTGEETQYF.

This CDR3 reads CASSLMHRGDVEAFF. The CDR3 nucleotides are TGTGCCAGCAGTTTAATGCACAGGGGAGATGTTGAAGCTTTCTTT. This chain links TRBV27 with TRBJ1-1, with TRBD1 identical over 7 bases. V trimming: 2 bases; J trimming: 7 bases; junction bases outside the gene matches: 10. The CDR3 runs 15 residues. The germline CDR1 and CDR2 sequences are MNHEY and SMNVEV (reference sequence).

This sequence joins TRBV28 and TRBJ2-7; 7 positions agree with TRBD2. Germline V gene sequence: CDR1 MDHEN, CDR2 SYDVKM. The CDR3 runs 16 residues. Trimming cost V 2 bases and J 2 bases; bases outside gene matches: 9. In DNA, the CDR3 is TGTGCCAGCAGTTTACCACACGGGGGAGGGACCTACGAGCAGTACTTC. Residues: CASSLPHGGGTYEQYF.

The chain is built from TRBV4-1 and TRBJ2-1, with D unresolved. V shed 6 bases and J shed 4 bases, with 4 bases lying between them. The CDR3 is made up of 11 amino acids. Germline CDR1 MGHRA, CDR2 YSYEKL. CDR3 sequence reads: CASRLYNEQFF. CDR3 DNA sequence: TGCGCCAGCAGACTTTACAATGAGCAGTTCTTC.

This chain links TRBV23-1 with TRBJ1-1, with 12 bases fitting TRBD1. TRBV23-1 is an ORF, with its function uncertain. The CDR3 length is 17 residues. J was trimmed by 4 bases and V by 0 bases; bases with no gene match: 6. Written as DNA, the CDR3 is TGCGCCAGCAGTCAATCGGGACAGGGGGCCGGGAGCACTGAAGCTTTCTTT. Translated, it gives CASSQSGQGAGSTEAFF.

In its sample, this clone was seen once. The rearrangement links TRBV6-1 to TRBJ2-7; 12 positions match TRBD1. This CDR3 is 15 amino acids long. Germline V lookup: CDR1 MNHNS, CDR2 SASEGT. With 7 bases clipped from V and 5 bases from J, the junction kept 9 bases outside the gene matches. The CDR3 DNA reads as TGTGCCAGCAACCTCGGGACAGGGGGCGGCAACGAGCAGTACTTC. This encodes CASNLGTGGGNEQYF.

The genes are TRBV7-9 and TRBJ2-7; D is possibly TRBD1 (6 bases). Germline V gives CDR1 SEHNR, CDR2 FQNEAQ (reference sequence). Trimming pared 8 bases from V and 3 bases from J, leaving 20 bases between. There are 15 residues in the CDR3. The DNA of the CDR3 is TGTGCCAGCTCGCCCCCTGACAGGCGGTTCTACGAGCAGTACTTC. Its protein product is CASSPPDRRFYEQYF.

The V and J genes are TRBV28 and TRBJ2-3; 11 bases agree with TRBD2. The CDR3 contains 17 residues. Germline-derived CDR1 and CDR2 are MDHEN and SYDVKM. With 3 bases clipped from V and 4 bases from J, the junction kept 9 bases outside the gene matches. The CDR3 reads CASSFLAGGRLADTQYF. The CDR3 bases are TGTGCCAGCAGTTTCTTAGCGGGAGGGCGGCTGGCAGATACGCAGTATTTT.

The chain couples TRBV2 to TRBJ2-7; 8 bases match TRBD2. CDR3 length: 17 residues. Germline lookup yields CDR1 SNHLY and CDR2 FYNNEI. Trimming at V came to 1 base and at J to 1 base, leaving 9 bases not matched to a gene. The CDR3 is CASSEVFGREDSYEQYF. The DNA of the CDR3 is TGTGCCAGCAGTGAAGTATTTGGGCGGGAGGATTCCTACGAGCAGTACTTC.

The chain joins TRBV19 to TRBJ2-3, with D possibly matching TRBD2 (5 bases). V was shortened by 1 base and J by 6 bases, with 17 bases between the two germline ends. CDR3 size: 16 residues. Germline CDR1 and CDR2: LNHDA and SQIVND (reference sequence). CDR3 DNA sequence: TGTGCCAGTAGTATAGCGGGGAGTCAAATGGTGGATACGCAGTATTTT. Its protein is CASSIAGSQMVDTQYF.

Concerning this clone itself: One end of the junction is discordant with germline, which a read error may explain. V is TRBV29-1 and J is TRBJ1-3, with 7 bases matching TRBD1. The germline CDR1 and CDR2 sequences are SQVTM and ANQGSEA. The length of the CDR3 is 15 residues. CDR3 residues: CSVKDRDNSGNTIYF. CDR3 DNA: TGCAGCGTTAAAGACAGGGACAACTCTGGAAACACCATATATTTT.

The chain employs TRBV6-5 and TRBJ2-1, with 10 nucleotides matching TRBD2. Trimming cost V 2 bases and J 9 bases; bases outside gene matches: 4. Per germline, CDR1 MNHEY and CDR2 SVGAGI. CDR3 length: 14 amino acids. The CDR3, as DNA: TGTGCCAGCAGTTACGTGGTAGCGGGAGGTGAGCAGTTCTTC. It codes for CASSYVVAGGEQFF.

This clone has just one count. This chain uses TRBV4-1 with TRBJ2-5; TRBD1 is a possible D gene (6 bases). The CDR3 is 18 amino acids. V shed 1 base and J shed 1 base, with 19 bases lying between them. Per the germline V gene, CDR1 is MGHRA and CDR2 is YSYEKL. The CDR3 DNA sequence: TGCGCCAGCAGCCAAGTAAAAGGAACAGGGAGCTTCCAAGAGACCCAGTACTTC. Residues: CASSQVKGTGSFQETQYF.